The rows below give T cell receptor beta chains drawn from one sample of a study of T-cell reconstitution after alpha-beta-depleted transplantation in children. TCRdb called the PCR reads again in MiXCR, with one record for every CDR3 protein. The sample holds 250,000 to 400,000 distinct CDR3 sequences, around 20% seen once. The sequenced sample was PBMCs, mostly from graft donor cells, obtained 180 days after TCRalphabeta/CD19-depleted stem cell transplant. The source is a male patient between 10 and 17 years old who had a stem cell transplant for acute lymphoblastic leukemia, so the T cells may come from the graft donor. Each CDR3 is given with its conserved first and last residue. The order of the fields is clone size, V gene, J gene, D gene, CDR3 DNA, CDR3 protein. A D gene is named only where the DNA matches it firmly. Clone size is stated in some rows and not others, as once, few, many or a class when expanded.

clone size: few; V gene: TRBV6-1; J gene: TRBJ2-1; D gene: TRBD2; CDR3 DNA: TGTGCCAGCAGTGGACCCAGGGCGGGAGGGCCTCGAAAGGATGAGCAGTTCTTC; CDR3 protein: CASSGPRAGGPRKDEQFF
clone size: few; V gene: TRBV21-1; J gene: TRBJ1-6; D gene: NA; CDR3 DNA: TGTGCCAGCAGTGCAGGGCCGGTTAATTCACCCCTCCACTTT; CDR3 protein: CASSAGPVNSPLHF
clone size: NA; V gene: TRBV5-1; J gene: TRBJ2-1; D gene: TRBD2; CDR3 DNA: TGCGCCAGCAGCTTGGTTAGCGGGAACAATGAGCAGTTCTTC; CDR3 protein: CASSLVSGNNEQFF
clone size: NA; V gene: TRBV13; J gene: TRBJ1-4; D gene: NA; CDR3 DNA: TGTGCCAGCAGGGGAAGTGGCAGGGGCAGGGAAAAACTGTTTTTT; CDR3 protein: CASRGSGRGREKLFF
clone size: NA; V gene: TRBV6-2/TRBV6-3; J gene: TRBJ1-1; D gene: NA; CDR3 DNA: TGTGCCAGCAGTTACTCGTACGGTCTGAACACTGAAGCTTTCTTT; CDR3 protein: CASSYSYGLNTEAFF
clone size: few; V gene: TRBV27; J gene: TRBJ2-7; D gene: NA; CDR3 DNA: TGTGCCAGCAGTTTGGGCCCTGGCCGCGCCTTCCTCTACGAGCAGTACTTC; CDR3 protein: CASSLGPGRAFLYEQYF
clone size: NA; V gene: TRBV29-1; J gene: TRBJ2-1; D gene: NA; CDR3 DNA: TGCAGCGTTGAAGATCAGGGACCAAACCTCTACAATGAGCAGTTCTTC; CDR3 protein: CSVEDQGPNLYNEQFF
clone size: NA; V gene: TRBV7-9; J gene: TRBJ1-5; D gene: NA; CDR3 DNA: TGTGCCAGCAGCCCCCCCGGCGGTAGCAATCAGCCCCAGCATTTT; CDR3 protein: CASSPPGGSNQPQHF
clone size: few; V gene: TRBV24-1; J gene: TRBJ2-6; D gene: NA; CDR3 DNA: TGTGCCACCACCAACTTAGGGTCTAAGGGCGCTGGGGCCAACGTCCTGACTTTC; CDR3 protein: CATTNLGSKGAGANVLTF
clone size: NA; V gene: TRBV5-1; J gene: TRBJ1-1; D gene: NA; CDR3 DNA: TGCGCCAGCAGCTTCGGAGGGGCGACCGGGACTGAAGCTATCTTT; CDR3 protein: CASSFGGATGTEAIF
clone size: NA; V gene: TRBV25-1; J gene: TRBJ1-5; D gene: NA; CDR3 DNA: TGTGCCAGCAGTCACCAACCAGTAAGTTATAGCAATCAGCCCCAGCATTTT; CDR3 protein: CASSHQPVSYSNQPQHF
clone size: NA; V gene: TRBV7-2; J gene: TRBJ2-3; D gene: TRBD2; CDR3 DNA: TGTGCCAGCAGCTGGAGACTAGCGGGAGGGCCGGCAGATACGCAGTATTTT; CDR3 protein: CASSWRLAGGPADTQYF
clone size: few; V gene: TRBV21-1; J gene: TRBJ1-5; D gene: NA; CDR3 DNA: TGTGCCAGCAGCAGCGACGCCCGGGAAGATCAGCCCCAGCATTTT; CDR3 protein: CASSSDAREDQPQHF
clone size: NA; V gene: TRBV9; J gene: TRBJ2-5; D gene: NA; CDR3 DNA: TGTGCCAGCAGCCTGGACAGCCTCCAAGAGACCCAGTACTTC; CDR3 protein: CASSLDSLQETQYF
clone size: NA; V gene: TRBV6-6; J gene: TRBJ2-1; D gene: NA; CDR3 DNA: TGTGCCGCATGGGGGGATCTATACAATGAGCAGTTCTTC; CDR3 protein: CAAWGDLYNEQFF
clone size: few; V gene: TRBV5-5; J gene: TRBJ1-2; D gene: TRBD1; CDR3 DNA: TGTGCCAGCAGCTTGTGGACAGGTACGAACGGCTACACCTTC; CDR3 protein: CASSLWTGTNGYTF
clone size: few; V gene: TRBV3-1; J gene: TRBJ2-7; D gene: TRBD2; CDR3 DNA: TGTGCCAGCAGCCTCCTAGCGGGAAACGAGCAGTACTTC; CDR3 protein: CASSLLAGNEQYF
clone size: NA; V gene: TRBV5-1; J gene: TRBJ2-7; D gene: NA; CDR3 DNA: TGCGCCAGCAGCTTGCTGGGGATCCACGAGCAGTACTTC; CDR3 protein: CASSLLGIHEQYF
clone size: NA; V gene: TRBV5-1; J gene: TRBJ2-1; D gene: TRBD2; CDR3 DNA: TGCGCCAGCGGTGGCGGGAGTTTCGATGAGCAGTTCTTC; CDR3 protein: CASGGGSFDEQFF
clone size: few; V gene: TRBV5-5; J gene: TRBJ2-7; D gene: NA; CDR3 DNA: TGTGCCAGCAGCTTGTTGACAGGAGGGACCTACGAGCAGTACTTC; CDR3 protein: CASSLLTGGTYEQYF
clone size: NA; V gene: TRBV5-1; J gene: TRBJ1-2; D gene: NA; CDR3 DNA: TGCGCCAGCAGCCCGGTAGGGGTCTATGGCTACACCTTC; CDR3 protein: CASSPVGVYGYTF
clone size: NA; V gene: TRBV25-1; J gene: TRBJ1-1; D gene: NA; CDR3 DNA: TGTGCCAGCAGTGAATGGGGGATAAAGAACACTGAAGCTTTCTTT; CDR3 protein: CASSEWGIKNTEAFF
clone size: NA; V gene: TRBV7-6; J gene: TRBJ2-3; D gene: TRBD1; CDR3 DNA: TGTGCCAGCAGCTTAGAGGGGACAGGGGGCGCAGATACGCAGTATTTT; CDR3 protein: CASSLEGTGGADTQYF
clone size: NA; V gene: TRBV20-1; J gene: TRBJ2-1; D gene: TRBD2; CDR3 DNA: TGCAGTGCCAGGGGACTAGCGGGAGTTCGTGAGCAGTTCTTC; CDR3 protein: CSARGLAGVREQFF
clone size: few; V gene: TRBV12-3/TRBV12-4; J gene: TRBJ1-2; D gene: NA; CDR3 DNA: TGTGCCAGCAGTTTAGTAACAGGGAGTGGCTACACCTTC; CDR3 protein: CASSLVTGSGYTF
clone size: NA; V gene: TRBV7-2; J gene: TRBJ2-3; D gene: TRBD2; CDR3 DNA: TGTGCCAGCAGCTTCGGCGGCGGGAGGGTTACAGATACGCAGTATTTT; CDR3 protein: CASSFGGGRVTDTQYF
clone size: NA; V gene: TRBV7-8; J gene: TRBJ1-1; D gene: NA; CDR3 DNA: TGTGCCAGCAGCTTAGCGGATGGATGGGGCGCGAGGAACACTGAAGCTTTCTTT; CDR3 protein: CASSLADGWGARNTEAFF
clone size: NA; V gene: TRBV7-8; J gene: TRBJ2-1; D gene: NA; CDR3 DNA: TGTGCCAGCAGCTTACACGGGATTAACAATGAGCAGTTCTTC; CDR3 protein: CASSLHGINNEQFF
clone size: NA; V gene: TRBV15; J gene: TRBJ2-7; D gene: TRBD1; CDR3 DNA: TGTGCCACCAGCGGTGGGGACAGTTACTCCTACGAGCAGTACTTC; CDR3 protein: CATSGGDSYSYEQYF
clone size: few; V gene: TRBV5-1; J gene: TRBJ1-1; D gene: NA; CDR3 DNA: TGCGCCAGCAGCTTGGTGGCAGGGGTCAAGGGTGAAGCTTTCTTT; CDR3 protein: CASSLVAGVKGEAFF
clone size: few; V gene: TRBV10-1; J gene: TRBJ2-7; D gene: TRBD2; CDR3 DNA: TGCGCCCCGGGGGAGGCGGGAGAAACGTACGAGCAGTACTTC; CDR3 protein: CAPGEAGETYEQYF
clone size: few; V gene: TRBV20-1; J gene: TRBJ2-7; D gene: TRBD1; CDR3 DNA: TGCAGTGCTACGGACAGGGCGGGATTATCCTACGAGCAGTACTTC; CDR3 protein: CSATDRAGLSYEQYF
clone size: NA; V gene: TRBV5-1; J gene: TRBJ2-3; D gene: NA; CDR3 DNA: TGCGCCAGCAGCTGGGCGGGATTAGGCACAGATACGCAGTATTTT; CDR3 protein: CASSWAGLGTDTQYF
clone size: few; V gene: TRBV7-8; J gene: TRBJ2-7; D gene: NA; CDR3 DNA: TGTGCCAGCAGCTTAGAATCCGGAGTCATAGGGCCTCACTTC; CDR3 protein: CASSLESGVIGPHF
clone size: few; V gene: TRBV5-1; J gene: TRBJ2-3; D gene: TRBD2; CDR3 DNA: TGCGCCAGCAGCTTGGAGCGGGAGGGCCTGCCAGATACGCAGTATTTT; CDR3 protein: CASSLEREGLPDTQYF
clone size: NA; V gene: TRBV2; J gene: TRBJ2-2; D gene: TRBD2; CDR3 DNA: TGTGCAAGCAGACTAGCGGCCACCGGGGAGCTGTTTTTT; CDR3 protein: CASRLAATGELFF
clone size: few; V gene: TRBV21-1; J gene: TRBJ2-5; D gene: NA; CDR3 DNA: TGTGCCAGCAGCAAAAACGACCGGCTAGCGGGAGGGCCCTATCAAGAGACCCAGTACTTC; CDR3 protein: CASSKNDRLAGGPYQETQYF
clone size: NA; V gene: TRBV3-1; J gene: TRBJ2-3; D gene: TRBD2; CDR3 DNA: TGTGCCAGCAGCCAAGGTTGGCTAGCGGGGAGCACAGATACGCAGTATTTT; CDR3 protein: CASSQGWLAGSTDTQYF
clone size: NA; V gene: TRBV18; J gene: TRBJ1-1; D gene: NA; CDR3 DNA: TGTGCCAGCTCATCCGCCATCGGACAGACGAACACTGAAGCTTTCTTT; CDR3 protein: CASSSAIGQTNTEAFF
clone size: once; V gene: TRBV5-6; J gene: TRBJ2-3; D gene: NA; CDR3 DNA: TGTGCCAGCAGTTACCAGGGCCCAGATACGCAGTATTTT; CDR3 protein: CASSYQGPDTQYF
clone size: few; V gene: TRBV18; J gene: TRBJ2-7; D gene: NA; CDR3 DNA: TGTGCCAGCTCACCATCGGCTAGCTCCTACGAGCAGTACTTC; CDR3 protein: CASSPSASSYEQYF
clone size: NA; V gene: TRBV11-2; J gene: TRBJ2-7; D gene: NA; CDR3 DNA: TGTGCCAGCAGCTTCAGAAGGGGGACGCCCTATCACCAGCAGTACTTC; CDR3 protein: CASSFRRGTPYHQQYF
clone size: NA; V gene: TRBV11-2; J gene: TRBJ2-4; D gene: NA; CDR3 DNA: TGTGCCAGCAGTCCATTTTTAAGGGGACTAGCCAAAAACATTCAGTACTTC; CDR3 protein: CASSPFLRGLAKNIQYF
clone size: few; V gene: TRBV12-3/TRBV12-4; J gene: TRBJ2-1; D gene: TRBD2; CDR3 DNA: TGTGCCAGCAGTTTGGCTAGCGGGAAGGCCAATGAGCAGTTCTTC; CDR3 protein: CASSLASGKANEQFF
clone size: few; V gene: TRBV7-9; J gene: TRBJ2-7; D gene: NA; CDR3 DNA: TGTGCCAGCTATGAAAACTACGAGCAGTACTTC; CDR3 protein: CASYENYEQYF
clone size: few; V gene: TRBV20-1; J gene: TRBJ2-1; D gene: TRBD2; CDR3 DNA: TGCAGTGCTGGTAGCGGGAGTAAGGAGTTCTTC; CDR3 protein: CSAGSGSKEFF
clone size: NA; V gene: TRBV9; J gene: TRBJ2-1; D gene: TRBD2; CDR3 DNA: TGTGCCAGCAGCGTAGGGCTAGCGGAGTTTTACAATGAGCAGTTCTTC; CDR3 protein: CASSVGLAEFYNEQFF
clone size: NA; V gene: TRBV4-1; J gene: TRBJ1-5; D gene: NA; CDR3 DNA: TGCGCCAGCAGCCAGGGGGGCAAAGGGACCTATTATAGCAATCAGCCCCAGCATTTT; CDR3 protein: CASSQGGKGTYYSNQPQHF
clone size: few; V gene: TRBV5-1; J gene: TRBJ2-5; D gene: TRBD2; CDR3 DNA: TGCGCCAGCAGCCCCGGGGGGGCGGGAAAAGAGACCCAGTACTTC; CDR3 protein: CASSPGGAGKETQYF
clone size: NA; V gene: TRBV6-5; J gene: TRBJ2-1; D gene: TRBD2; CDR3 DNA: TGTGCCAGCAGTTACGGCGGGAGTGTCCGTGAGCAGTTCTTC; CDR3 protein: CASSYGGSVREQFF
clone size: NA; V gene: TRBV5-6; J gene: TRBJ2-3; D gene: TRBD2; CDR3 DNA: TGTGCCAGCAGCATTTGGGACTACAATTGGGATACGCAGTATTTT; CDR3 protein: CASSIWDYNWDTQYF
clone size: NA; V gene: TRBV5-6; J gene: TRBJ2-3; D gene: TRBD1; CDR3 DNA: TGTGCCAGCAGCCACAGGGGACCAAACACAGATACGCAGTATTTT; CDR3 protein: CASSHRGPNTDTQYF
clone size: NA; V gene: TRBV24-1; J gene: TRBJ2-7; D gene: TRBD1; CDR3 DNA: TGTGCCACCTGGACAGGGAGCTCCTACGAGCAGTACTTC; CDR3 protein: CATWTGSSYEQYF
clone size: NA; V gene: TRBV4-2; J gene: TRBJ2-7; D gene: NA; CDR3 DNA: TGTGCCAGCAGCCAAGATAGGGCCGGGAGAAGCTACGAGCAGTACTTC; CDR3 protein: CASSQDRAGRSYEQYF
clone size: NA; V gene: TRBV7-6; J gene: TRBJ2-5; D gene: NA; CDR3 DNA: TGTGCCAGCAGCTTACCACCAGGGGCTGGGGAGACCCAGTACTTC; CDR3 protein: CASSLPPGAGETQYF
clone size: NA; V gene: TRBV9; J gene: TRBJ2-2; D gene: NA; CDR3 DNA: TGTGCCAGCAGCGTAGAGAGGGGGGGGACCGGGGAGCTGTTTTTT; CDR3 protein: CASSVERGGTGELFF
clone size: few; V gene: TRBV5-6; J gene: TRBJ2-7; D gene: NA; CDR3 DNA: TGTGCCAGCAGCTTGGACTTTCCCTTCTCCTACGAGCAGTACTTC; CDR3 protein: CASSLDFPFSYEQYF
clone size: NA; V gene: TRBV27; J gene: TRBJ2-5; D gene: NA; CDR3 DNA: TGTGCCAGCAGTACAACGGACAGCCAAGAGACCCAGTACTTC; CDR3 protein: CASSTTDSQETQYF
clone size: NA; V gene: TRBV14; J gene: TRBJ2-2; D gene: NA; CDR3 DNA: TGTGCCAGCAGCCCTAGCGTAGTTTACACCGGGGAGCTGTTTTTT; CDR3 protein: CASSPSVVYTGELFF